These 16 T cell receptor beta chains were sequenced from one sample in a study of cytomegalovirus exposure and HLA in healthy donors. The PCR ran on 60 Vbeta and 13 Jbeta primers. Clones were sequenced by immunoSEQ multiplex PCR, and TCRdb holds only the in-frame ones, with some missing. Reported are 200,000 to 250,000 clones; the ten largest clones contain 0.95% to 1.3%. The sequenced material came from PBMCs. The receptors originated from a girl aged 2-9 years in good health and CMV-seropositive.

The V gene is TRBV29-1, the J gene TRBJ2-7; possible D gene TRBD1, 6 bases. The CDR3 is 15 residues long. Looked up from germline, CDR1 is SQVTM and CDR2 is ANQGSEA. Trimming removed 5 bases from V and 3 bases from J, with 20 bases in between. The CDR3 coding sequence is TGCAGCGTTAGTCGACGGGACAACCAAAACTACGAGCAGTACTTC. This encodes CSVSRRDNQNYEQYF.

The rearrangement links TRBV28 to TRBJ2-7; D might be TRBD2 (6 bases). CDR1 MDHEN and CDR2 SYDVKM come from the germline V gene. V lost 8 bases and J lost 0, with 20 bases in between. CDR3 length equals 16 residues. The CDR3 is CASSSAGTHSSYEQYF. The CDR3 nucleotides are TGTGCCAGCTCATCTGCCGGGACTCACAGCTCCTACGAGCAGTACTTC.

The chain links TRBV19 to TRBJ2-7; 9 positions agree with TRBD1. Trimming took 3 bases from V and 4 from J; bases not matched to a gene: 7. From germline, CDR1 is LNHDA and CDR2 SQIVND (reference sequence). This CDR3 spans 15 amino acids. Here the CDR3 reads CASSMAGTGRYEQYF. For the CDR3, the DNA is TGTGCCAGTAGTATGGCCGGGACAGGGCGATACGAGCAGTACTTC. The full variable domain, completed using reference TRBV19 and TRBJ2-7, is DGGITQSPKYLFRKEGQNVTLSCEQNLNHDAMYWYRQDPGQGLRLIYYSQIVNDFQKGDIAEGYSVSREKKESFPLTVTSAQKNPTAFYLCASSMAGTGRYEQYFGPGTRLTVT.

The chain uses TRBV5-1 and TRBJ2-1, with D tentatively TRBD2 (7 bases). V dropped 3 bases and J dropped 2 bases, with 27 bases sitting between them. The CDR3 contains 20 residues. Germline-derived CDR1 and CDR2 are SGHRS and YFSETQ. This chain's CDR3 is CASSSPGGGEWIIPYNEQFF. CDR3 in DNA: TGCGCCAGCAGCTCACCTGGGGGGGGCGAGTGGATAATACCCTACAATGAGCAGTTCTTC.

The chain employs TRBV25-1 and TRBJ2-5, with D possibly matching TRBD2 (6 bases). The germline CDR1 and CDR2 sequences are MGHDK and SYGVNS. The CDR3 is 15 amino acids. V lost 6 bases to trimming and J lost 5 bases, with 19 bases between them. CDR3 residues: CASSPPVAGRETQYF. DNA for the CDR3: TGTGCCAGCAGCCCCCCCGTTGCAGGGAGGGAGACCCAGTACTTC.

The chain employs TRBV4-1 and TRBJ1-2, with 9 bases fitting TRBD1. There are 20 residues in the CDR3. Unmatched junction bases numbered 21, after V lost 1 base and J lost 6 bases. Germline V CDR1 and CDR2: MGHRA, YSYEKL. CDR3 amino acids: CASSQGLLRRDRDSSDGYTF. For the CDR3, the DNA is TGCGCCAGCAGCCAAGGACTCCTTCGCCGGGACAGGGACTCCTCGGATGGCTACACCTTC.

Note on this clone: The same CDR3 also results from other DNA sequences found in this sample. The chain combines TRBV5-1 with TRBJ1-2; 7 nucleotides line up with TRBD1. This CDR3 spans 16 amino acids. Germline assignment: CDR1 SGHRS and CDR2 YFSETQ. The junction had 14 bases not matched to a gene; V was cut back by 3 bases and J by 6 bases. The DNA of the CDR3 is TGCGCCAGCAGCTGGACGACAGGGTTTTTGGGGGATGGCTACACCTTC. This sequence encodes CASSWTTGFLGDGYTF.

The chain combines TRBV28 with TRBJ2-2, with 14 bases fitting TRBD2. The CDR3 is 16 residues long. Trimming cost V 4 bases and J 5 bases; bases outside gene matches: 3. Germline V gene sequence: CDR1 MDHEN, CDR2 SYDVKM. DNA for the CDR3: TGTGCCAGCAGTTCCGGACTAGCGGGAGGAACCGGGGAGCTGTTTTTT. Translated, it gives CASSSGLAGGTGELFF.

The V call is TRBV10-1, the J call TRBJ2-7, with D maybe TRBD1 (5 bases). The CDR3 loop spans 15 amino acids. CDR1 is WNHNN, CDR2 SYGVQD, per germline (reference sequence). V lost 0 bases and J 0 bases, leaving 9 bases between the germline ends. The DNA of the CDR3 is TGCGCCAGCAGTGAGTCTGACAGAGCCTCCTACGAGCAGTACTTC. It encodes CASSESDRASYEQYF.

The CDR3 region is CASSLPGQGVYEQFF. The CDR3 coding sequence is TGTGCCAGCAGTCTCCCGGGACAGGGTGTGTATGAGCAGTTCTTC. The V call is TRBV28, the J call TRBJ2-1, with 9 bases aligning to TRBD1. The CDR3 is 15 amino acids. Germline V gene data show CDR1 as MDHEN and CDR2 as SYDVKM. With 5 bases clipped from V and 8 bases from J, the junction kept 10 bases outside the gene matches.

The gene calls are TRBV4-2 and TRBJ2-7, with TRBD2 matching over 7 bases. The CDR3 contains 15 residues. The V gene's germline CDR1 is LGHNA and CDR2 YNFKEQ. Trimming took 0 bases from V and 6 from J; bases not matched to a gene: 8. The CDR3 coding sequence is TGTGCCAGCAGCCAAGAGGGCGGGAGTGTACTCGAGCAGTACTTC. Encoded protein: CASSQEGGSVLEQYF.

This sequence joins TRBV11-2 and TRBJ2-1, with a possible D match to TRBD1 (6 bases). The CDR3 is made up of 19 amino acids. Deletions cut 1 base from V and 0 bases from J, with 19 bases between. The germline gives CDR1 SGHAT, CDR2 FQNNGV. As DNA, the CDR3 is TGTGCCAGCAGCTTAGCCGCAATTACAGGGCCCCTCTCCTACAATGAGCAGTTCTTC. The encoded protein is CASSLAAITGPLSYNEQFF. The full variable domain, completed using reference TRBV11-2 and TRBJ2-1, is EAGVAQSPRYKIIEKRQSVAFWCNPISGHATLYWYQQILGQGPKLLIQFQNNGVVDDSQLPKDRFSAERLKGVDSTLKIQPAKLEDSAVYLCASSLAAITGPLSYNEQFFGPGTRLTVL.

The CDR3 sequence: CASSFGQAPGELFF. The CDR3 DNA reads TGTGCCAGCAGCTTCGGACAGGCCCCCGGGGAGCTGTTTTTT. V and J are TRBV9 and TRBJ2-2, with 7 bases that match TRBD1. Trimming cost V 4 bases and J 6 bases; bases outside gene matches: 6. This CDR3 region has 14 residues. The germline V gene has CDR1 SGDLS and CDR2 YYNGEE.

This chain joins TRBV19 and TRBJ1-2; D is ambiguous. The CDR3 has 14 amino acids. Germline assignment: CDR1 LNHDA and CDR2 SQIVND (reference sequence). V was trimmed by 5 bases and J by 3 bases, leaving 13 bases between them. CDR3 sequence (DNA): TGTGCCAGTAGTGGCCGTCCGCGGGACTATGGCTACACCTTC. Protein sequence: CASSGRPRDYGYTF.

This sequence joins TRBV7-9 and TRBJ2-2; 7 bases are a match to TRBD1. The length of the CDR3 is 15 residues. The ends lost 4 bases at V and 5 bases at J; junction bases unmatched: 7. CDR1 is SEHNR and CDR2 is FQNEAQ in the germline V gene (reference sequence). The CDR3, as DNA: TGTGCCAGCAGCTACGACAGGGTTGGGACCGGGGAGCTGTTTTTT. It specifies CASSYDRVGTGELFF.

The chain has TRBV19 and TRBJ2-7, with D maybe TRBD1 (6 bases). Trimming stripped 4 bases from V and 4 bases from J, with 11 bases between. The CDR3 is 13 residues long. The germline V gene encodes CDR1 LNHDA and CDR2 SQIVND (reference sequence). CDR3 bases: TGTGCCAGTAGTACAGGGGTCGGGTACGAGCAGTACTTC. Its translation: CASSTGVGYEQYF. The full variable domain, its missing parts supplied by reference TRBV19 and TRBJ2-7, is DGGITQSPKYLFRKEGQNVTLSCEQNLNHDAMYWYRQDPGQGLRLIYYSQIVNDFQKGDIAEGYSVSREKKESFPLTVTSAQKNPTAFYLCASSTGVGYEQYFGPGTRLTVT.